Listed here are 25 T cell receptor beta chains from one sample, sequenced in a study of cytomegalovirus exposure and HLA in healthy donors. Sequenced by immunoSEQ multiplex PCR; TCRdb stores in-frame clones only, minus some. The sample has under 200,000 clones, roughly nine tenths seen once. Sequencing input: PBMCs. These receptors came from a woman aged 18 to 35 in good health and CMV-seropositive.

The chain joins TRBV5-4 to TRBJ2-7; 8 bases map to TRBD2. From germline, CDR1 is SGHNT and CDR2 YYREEE (reference sequence). The V segment lost 2 bases and the J segment 7 bases; nucleotides outside the gene matches: 11. The CDR3 is 15 amino acids. CDR3 in amino acids: CASSFPGGTSREQYF. As DNA, the CDR3 is TGTGCCAGCAGCTTCCCGGGAGGGACCAGCAGAGAGCAGTACTTC.

The chain joins TRBV7-6 to TRBJ2-5; 8 bases map to TRBD1. Germline assignment: CDR1 SGHVS and CDR2 FNYEAQ. This CDR3 is built from 13 residues. Germline trimming cut 5 bases from V and 4 bases from J; bases unmatched to any gene: 3. CDR3 bases: TGTGCCAGCAGCCCCGGACAGGGAGAGACCCAGTACTTC. Protein sequence: CASSPGQGETQYF.

The chain carries TRBV15 and TRBJ2-3; 9 bases agree with TRBD2. V trimming: 3 bases; J trimming: 0 bases; junction bases outside the gene matches: 7. The CDR3 sequence is 17 residues long. Germline V gene lookup returns CDR1 LNHNV and CDR2 YYDKDF (reference sequence). The CDR3 protein is CATSRAREGLSTDTQYF. The CDR3, as DNA: TGTGCCACCAGCAGGGCGCGGGAGGGCCTTAGCACAGATACGCAGTATTTT.

The chain carries TRBV7-6 and TRBJ1-2; possible D gene TRBD1, 6 bases. This CDR3 region has 16 residues. Germline CDR1 SGHVS, CDR2 FNYEAQ. Trimming removed 1 base at V and 4 bases at J, with 16 bases between. The CDR3: CASSLDLLDRIYGYTF. CDR3 nucleotides: TGTGCCAGCAGCTTAGACTTGCTAGACAGGATCTATGGCTACACCTTC. The variable domain in full, with the rest retrieved from reference TRBV7-6 and TRBJ1-2, is GAGVSQSPRYKVTKRGQDVALRCDPISGHVSLYWYRQALGQGPEFLTYFNYEAQQDKSGLPNDRFSAERPEGSISTLTIQRTEQRDSAMYRCASSLDLLDRIYGYTFGSGTRLTVV.

The chain uses TRBV5-1 and TRBJ2-1, with TRBD1 matching 10 bases. With 4 bases clipped from V and 7 bases from J, the junction kept 8 bases outside the gene matches. The CDR3 is made up of 15 amino acids. Germline loops: CDR1 SGHRS, CDR2 YFSETQ. Here the CDR3 reads CASSLSGTGENEQFF. As DNA, the CDR3 is TGCGCCAGCAGCCTTTCCGGGACAGGGGAGAATGAGCAGTTCTTC.

The chain couples TRBV7-3 to TRBJ1-2, with 8 bases aligning to TRBD1. The trim removed 5 bases at V and 5 bases at J, leaving 10 bases unmatched. In germline, CDR1 is SGHTA, CDR2 FQGTGA. The CDR3 consists of 15 residues. CDR3 sequence reads: CASSPEGTGRYGYTF. The CDR3 nucleotides read TGTGCCAGCAGCCCAGAGGGGACAGGACGTTATGGCTACACCTTC.

The chain joins TRBV7-9 to TRBJ1-1, with 7 nucleotides matching TRBD1. Germline V gene lookup returns CDR1 SEHNR and CDR2 FQNEAQ (reference sequence). CDR3 length equals 18 residues. With V trimmed by 5 bases and J by 0 bases, 15 bases remained unmatched. DNA of the CDR3: TGTGCCAGCAGCCCGCCGGCGGGACAGCCGGACATGAACACTGAAGCTTTCTTT. Translation: CASSPPAGQPDMNTEAFF.

This rearrangement joins TRBV12-5 to TRBJ2-7, with 7 bases fitting TRBD1. J gave up 3 bases and V 5 bases, and 10 bases lay outside the gene matches. CDR1 LGHNT and CDR2 FRNRAP come from the germline V gene. This CDR3 has 15 amino acids. The CDR3 sequence: CASGPGQGVFYEQYF. The DNA for the CDR3 is TGTGCTAGTGGTCCCGGGCAGGGGGTGTTCTACGAGCAGTACTTC.

This clone was detected only once. This chain joins TRBV5-6 and TRBJ2-1, with 7 bases fitting TRBD1. The CDR3 is 17 residues long. Losses at the gene ends were 4 bases for V and 1 base for J; bases not matched to a gene: 11. CDR1 and CDR2 (germline): SGHDT, YYEEEE. CDR3 residues: CASSRQRDSPSYNEQFF. The CDR3 DNA reads as TGTGCCAGCAGCAGGCAAAGGGACAGTCCATCCTACAATGAGCAGTTCTTC.

The chain is built from TRBV5-4 and TRBJ1-2; D ambiguous. The germline CDR1 and CDR2 sequences are SGHNT and YYREEE (reference sequence). This CDR3 is 12 amino acids long. Trimming shortened V by 0 bases and J by 6 bases, and 6 bases separated the two germline ends. In DNA, the CDR3 is TGTGCCAGCAGCTTGGACAGAGATGGCTACACCTTC. It specifies CASSLDRDGYTF.

This clone appeared a single time. This chain joins TRBV30 and TRBJ2-1; D is ambiguous. Looked up from germline, CDR1 is GTSNPN and CDR2 is SVGIG (reference sequence). V shed 1 base and J shed 6 bases, with 10 bases lying between them. This CDR3 spans 13 amino acids. This chain's CDR3 is CAWSGSTFNEQFF. The DNA of the CDR3 is TGTGCCTGGAGTGGGAGTACGTTCAATGAGCAGTTCTTC.

J is TRBJ2-1 and V is TRBV18; TRBD2 is a possible D gene (6 bases). The V end lost 2 bases, the J end lost 1 base, and 9 bases lay between the germline ends. The CDR3 loop spans 15 amino acids. Germline V gene data show CDR1 as KGHSH and CDR2 as LQKENI. This CDR3 is CASSPGRGSYNEQFF. Here the CDR3 DNA reads TGTGCCAGCTCACCAGGGCGGGGATCCTACAATGAGCAGTTCTTC.

The chain links TRBV27 to TRBJ2-2; D remains ambiguous. The germline gives CDR1 MNHEY, CDR2 SMNVEV (reference sequence). The CDR3 loop spans 15 amino acids. V was clipped by 2 bases and J by 4 bases, with 11 bases between them. CDR3 residues: CASSLERLLTGELFF. CDR3 sequence (DNA): TGTGCCAGCAGTTTAGAAAGACTTCTCACCGGGGAGCTGTTTTTT.

J is TRBJ1-2 and V is TRBV2; 8 nucleotides line up with TRBD1. The germline CDR1 and CDR2 sequences are SNHLY and FYNNEI. The CDR3 extends over 17 amino acids. Trimming took 2 bases from V and 3 from J; bases not matched to a gene: 11. This chain's CDR3 is CASSETWTGKADYGYTF. In DNA, the CDR3 is TGTGCCAGCAGTGAAACTTGGACAGGGAAGGCGGACTATGGCTACACCTTC.

The chain employs TRBV27 and TRBJ2-3; 14 bases agree with TRBD2. The V gene's germline CDR1 is MNHEY and CDR2 SMNVEV (reference sequence). The CDR3 runs to 17 residues. V gave up 5 bases and J gave up 2 bases; unmatched junction bases: 6. The CDR3 is CASSPRTSGRITDTQYF. DNA for the CDR3: TGTGCCAGCAGTCCAAGGACTAGCGGGAGGATCACAGATACGCAGTATTTT.

This clone was counted a few times. V is TRBV28 and J is TRBJ2-6; maybe TRBD1 (5 bases). In germline, CDR1 is MDHEN, CDR2 SYDVKM. V was pared by 5 bases and J by 3 bases, with 11 bases between. The CDR3 sequence is 15 residues long. The CDR3 loop reads CASSPQGGGANVLTF. Here the CDR3 DNA reads TGTGCCAGCAGTCCCCAGGGTGGTGGGGCCAACGTCCTGACTTTC.

V and J are TRBV9 and TRBJ2-1; tentative D call: TRBD1 (5 bases). The CDR3 is 14 residues long. Germline CDR1 reads SGDLS; CDR2 reads YYNGEE. With 0 bases removed from V and 8 bases from J, the gap between germline ends came to 12 bases. Written as DNA, the CDR3 is TGTGCCAGCAGCGTAGGGACAAGGGAAGATGAGCAGTTCTTC. Encoded protein: CASSVGTREDEQFF.

The rearrangement uses TRBV30 and TRBJ1-1; a possible D gene is TRBD1 (5 bases). The length of the CDR3 is 12 residues. Germline CDR1 GTSNPN, CDR2 SVGIG (reference sequence). V was pared by 5 bases and J by 4 bases, with 11 bases between. The CDR3 DNA follows: TGTGCCTGGGGGCAGGGTTTCACTGAAGCTTTCTTT. This sequence encodes CAWGQGFTEAFF.

The CDR3 nucleotides are TGTGCCAGCAGTTTCGCGTCTCTACAAGAGACCCAGTACTTC. Translated: CASSFASLQETQYF. The chain uses TRBV28 and TRBJ2-5; D ambiguous. The germline V gene encodes CDR1 MDHEN and CDR2 SYDVKM. The CDR3 loop spans 14 amino acids. V lost 3 bases and J lost 2, with 10 bases in between.

The chain has TRBV18 and TRBJ2-1, with TRBD1 matching 10 bases. V lost 2 bases to trimming and J lost 6 bases; unmatched junction nucleotides: 7. Germline V CDR1 and CDR2: KGHSH, LQKENI. The CDR3 extends over 16 amino acids. CDR3 loop: CASSPAGQGNSNEQFF. CDR3 DNA: TGTGCCAGCTCACCAGCGGGACAGGGGAATTCCAATGAGCAGTTCTTC.

The CDR3 protein is CASSLLGQGTTNTGELFF. The CDR3 DNA sequence: TGCGCCAGCAGCCTCCTGGGACAGGGGACAACGAACACCGGGGAGCTGTTTTTT. The rearrangement uses TRBV5-1 and TRBJ2-2; 10 positions match TRBD1. The CDR3 extends over 18 amino acids. After removal of 4 bases from V and 0 bases from J, the junction contained 9 bases not matched to a gene. Germline V lookup: CDR1 SGHRS, CDR2 YFSETQ.

The rearrangement uses TRBV15 and TRBJ1-1, with D tentatively TRBD1 (5 bases). CDR1 and CDR2 (germline): LNHNV, YYDKDF (reference sequence). The CDR3 consists of 12 residues. The V end lost 8 bases, the J end lost 3 bases, and 10 bases lay between the germline ends. The CDR3: CATAGLDTEAFF. In DNA, the CDR3 is TGTGCCACCGCAGGGTTGGACACTGAAGCTTTCTTT.

The chain carries TRBV6-1 and TRBJ1-2; 9 positions match TRBD1. This CDR3 comprises 14 residues. Per germline, CDR1 MNHNS and CDR2 SASEGT. With 3 bases clipped from V and 8 bases from J, the junction kept 7 bases outside the gene matches. The CDR3 DNA reads as TGTGCCAGCAGTGACCCTACAGGGGGCCGAGGCTACACCTTC. Translation: CASSDPTGGRGYTF.

This chain uses TRBV14 with TRBJ2-5, with TRBD2 identical over 8 bases. The germline V gene has CDR1 SGHDN and CDR2 FVKESK. The CDR3 has 16 residues. The junction had 11 bases not matched to a gene; V was cut back by 4 bases and J by 4 bases. CDR3 in DNA: TGTGCCAGCAGCCCGGACAGAGCGGGAGTGAGAGAGACCCAGTACTTC. This sequence encodes CASSPDRAGVRETQYF.

The chain links TRBV12-5 to TRBJ1-1; maybe TRBD1 (6 bases). CDR1 is LGHNT and CDR2 is FRNRAP in the germline V gene. V lost 0 bases and J 2 bases, leaving 13 bases between the germline ends. CDR3 size: 16 residues. This chain's CDR3 is CASGLVLGGGNTEAFF. CDR3 DNA sequence: TGTGCTAGTGGTTTGGTACTGGGAGGGGGTAACACTGAAGCTTTCTTT.